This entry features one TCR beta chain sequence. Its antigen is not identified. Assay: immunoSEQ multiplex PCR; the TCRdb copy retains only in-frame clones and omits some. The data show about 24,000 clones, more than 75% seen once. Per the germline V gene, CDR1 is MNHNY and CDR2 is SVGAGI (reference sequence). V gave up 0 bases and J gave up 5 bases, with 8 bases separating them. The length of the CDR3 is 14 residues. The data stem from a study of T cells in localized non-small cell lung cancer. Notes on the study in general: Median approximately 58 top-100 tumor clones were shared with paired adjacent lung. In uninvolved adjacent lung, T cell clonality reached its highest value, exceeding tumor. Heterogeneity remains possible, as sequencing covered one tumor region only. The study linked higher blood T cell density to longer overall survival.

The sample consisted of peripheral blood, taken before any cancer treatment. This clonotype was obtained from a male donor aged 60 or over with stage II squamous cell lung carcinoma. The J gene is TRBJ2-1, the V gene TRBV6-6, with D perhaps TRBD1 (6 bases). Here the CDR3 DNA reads TGTGCCAGCAGTTACTCCCAGGGGCACAATGAGCAGTTCTTC. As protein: CASSYSQGHNEQFF.